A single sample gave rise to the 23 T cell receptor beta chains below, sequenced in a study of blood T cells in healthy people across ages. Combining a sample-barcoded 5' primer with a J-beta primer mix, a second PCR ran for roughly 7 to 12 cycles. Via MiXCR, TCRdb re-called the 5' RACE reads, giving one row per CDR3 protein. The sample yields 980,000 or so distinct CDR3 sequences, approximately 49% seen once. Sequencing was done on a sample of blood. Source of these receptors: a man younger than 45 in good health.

The CDR3 nucleotides read TGTGCCACCAGTGATGCAACAGCCGCCCATCGTGGGACCCAGTACTTC. This codes for CATSDATAAHRGTQYF. The chain links TRBV24-1 to TRBJ2-5; D is undetermined. Germline V gene lookup returns CDR1 KGHDR and CDR2 SFDVKD. The length of the CDR3 is 16 residues. V lost 3 bases and J 7 bases, leaving 20 bases between the germline ends.

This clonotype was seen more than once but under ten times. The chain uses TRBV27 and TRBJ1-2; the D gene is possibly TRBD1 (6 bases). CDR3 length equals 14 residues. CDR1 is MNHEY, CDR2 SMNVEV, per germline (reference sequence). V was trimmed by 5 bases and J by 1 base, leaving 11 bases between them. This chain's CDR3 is CASSAGTLNYGYTF. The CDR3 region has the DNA TGTGCCAGCAGTGCCGGGACACTTAACTATGGCTACACCTTC.

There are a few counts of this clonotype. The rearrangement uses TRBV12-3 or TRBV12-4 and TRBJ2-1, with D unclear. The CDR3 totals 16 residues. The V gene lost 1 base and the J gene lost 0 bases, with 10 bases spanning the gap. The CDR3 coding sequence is TGTGCCAGCAGTTTAGACGCCGGAAGCTCCTACAATGAGCAGTTCTTC. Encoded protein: CASSLDAGSSYNEQFF.

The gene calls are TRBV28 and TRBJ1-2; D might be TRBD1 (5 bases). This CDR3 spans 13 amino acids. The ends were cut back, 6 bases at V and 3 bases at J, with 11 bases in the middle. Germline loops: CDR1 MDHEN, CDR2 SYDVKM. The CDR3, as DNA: TGTGCCAGCAGACGGGGGGGTTACTATGGCTACACCTTC. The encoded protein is CASRRGGYYGYTF.

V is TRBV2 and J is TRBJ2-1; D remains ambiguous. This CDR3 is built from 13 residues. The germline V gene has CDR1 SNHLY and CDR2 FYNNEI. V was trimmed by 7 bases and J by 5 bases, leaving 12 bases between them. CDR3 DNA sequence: TGTGCCAGCAAACAGAACGAGAACAATGAGCAGTTCTTC. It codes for CASKQNENNEQFF.

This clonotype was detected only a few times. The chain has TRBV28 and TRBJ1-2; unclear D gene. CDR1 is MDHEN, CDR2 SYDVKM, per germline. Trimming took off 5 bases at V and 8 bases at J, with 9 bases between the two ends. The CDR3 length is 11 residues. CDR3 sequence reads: CASSHTWGYTF. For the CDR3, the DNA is TGTGCCAGCAGTCATACTTGGGGCTACACCTTC.

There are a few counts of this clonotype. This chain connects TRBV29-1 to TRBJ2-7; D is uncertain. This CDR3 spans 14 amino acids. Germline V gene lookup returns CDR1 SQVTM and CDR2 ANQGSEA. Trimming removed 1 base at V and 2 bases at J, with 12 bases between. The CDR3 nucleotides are TGCAGCGTTGAAGTGGGAACATTGCCCTACGAGCAGTACTTC. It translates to CSVEVGTLPYEQYF.

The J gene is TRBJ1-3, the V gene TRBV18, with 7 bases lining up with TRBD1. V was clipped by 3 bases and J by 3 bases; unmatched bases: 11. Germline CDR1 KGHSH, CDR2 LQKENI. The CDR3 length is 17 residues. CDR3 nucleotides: TGTGCCAGCTCACCCGCGACAGGGAGTGACAATGGAAACACCATATATTTT. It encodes CASSPATGSDNGNTIYF.

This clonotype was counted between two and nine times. CDR3 DNA sequence: TGTGCCAGTCCCTCAGCCCAGGGAACGAACACTGAAGCTTTCTTT. This gives the protein CASPSAQGTNTEAFF. V is TRBV6-5 and J is TRBJ1-1; D possibly corresponds to TRBD1 (5 bases). This CDR3 has 15 residues. Trimming removed 9 bases from V and 1 base from J, with 18 bases in between. Per the germline V gene, CDR1 is MNHEY and CDR2 is SVGAGI.

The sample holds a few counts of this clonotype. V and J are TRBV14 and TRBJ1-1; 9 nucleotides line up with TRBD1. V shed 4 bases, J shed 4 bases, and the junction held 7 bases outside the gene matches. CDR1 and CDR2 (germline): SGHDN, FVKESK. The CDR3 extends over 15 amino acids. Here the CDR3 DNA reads TGTGCCAGCAGCCCCTGGGGACAGGGTCCCACTGAAGCTTTCTTT. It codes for CASSPWGQGPTEAFF.

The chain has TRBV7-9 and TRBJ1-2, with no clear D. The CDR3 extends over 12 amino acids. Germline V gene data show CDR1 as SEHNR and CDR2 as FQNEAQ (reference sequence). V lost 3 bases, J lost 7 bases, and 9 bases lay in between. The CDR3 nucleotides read TGTGCCAGCAGCTTGACCTTAGGTGGCTACACCTTC. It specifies CASSLTLGGYTF.

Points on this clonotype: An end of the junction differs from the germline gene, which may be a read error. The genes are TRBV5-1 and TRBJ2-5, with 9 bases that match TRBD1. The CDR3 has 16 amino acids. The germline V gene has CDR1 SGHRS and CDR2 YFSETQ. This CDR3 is CACSSTGTGFGETQYF. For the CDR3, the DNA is TGCGCCTGCAGCTCCACCGGGACAGGGTTTGGGGAGACCCAGTACTTC. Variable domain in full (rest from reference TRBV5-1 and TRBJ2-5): KAGVTQTPRYLIKTRGQQVTLSCSPISGHRSVSWYQQTPGQGLQFLFEYFSETQRNKGNFPGRFSGRQFSNSRSEMNVSTLELGDSALYLCACSSTGTGFGETQYFGPGTRLLVL.

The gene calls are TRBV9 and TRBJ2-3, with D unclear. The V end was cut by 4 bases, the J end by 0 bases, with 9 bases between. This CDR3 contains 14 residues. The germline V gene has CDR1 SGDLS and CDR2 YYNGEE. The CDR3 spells CASSSDGSTDTQYF. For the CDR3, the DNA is TGTGCCAGCAGCTCCGACGGGAGCACAGATACGCAGTATTTT.

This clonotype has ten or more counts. CDR3 sequence (DNA): TGTGCCAGCAGCACCAGCCCCGCGGGTTTTACAGATACGCAGTATTTT. Protein sequence: CASSTSPAGFTDTQYF. The rearrangement joins TRBV7-2 to TRBJ2-3; D is perhaps TRBD2 (5 bases). This CDR3 contains 16 residues. The ends were cut back, 5 bases at V and 3 bases at J, with 18 bases in the middle. CDR1 and CDR2 (germline): SGHTA, FQGNSA.

The CDR3 region has the DNA TGCAGCGTTGATGTTCTGGGACAGGGTGGATCCGAGCAGTACTTC. This encodes CSVDVLGQGGSEQYF. The chain is built from TRBV29-1 and TRBJ2-7; TRBD1 matches at 9 bases. J was trimmed by 6 bases and V by 3 bases; bases with no gene match: 12. The CDR3 runs 15 residues. Germline values: CDR1 SQVTM, CDR2 ANQGSEA.

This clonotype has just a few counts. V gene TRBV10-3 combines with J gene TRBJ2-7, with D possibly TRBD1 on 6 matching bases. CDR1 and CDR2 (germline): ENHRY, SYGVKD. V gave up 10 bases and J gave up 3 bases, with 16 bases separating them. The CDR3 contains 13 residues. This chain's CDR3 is CATHQGRNYEQYF. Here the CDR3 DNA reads TGTGCCACCCACCAGGGGAGAAACTACGAGCAGTACTTC.

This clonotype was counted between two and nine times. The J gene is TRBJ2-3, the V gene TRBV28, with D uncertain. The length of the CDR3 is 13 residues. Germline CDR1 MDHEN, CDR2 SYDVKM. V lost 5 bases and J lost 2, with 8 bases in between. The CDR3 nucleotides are TGTGCCAGCAGTGTTAGCTTCACAGATACGCAGTATTTT. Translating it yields CASSVSFTDTQYF.

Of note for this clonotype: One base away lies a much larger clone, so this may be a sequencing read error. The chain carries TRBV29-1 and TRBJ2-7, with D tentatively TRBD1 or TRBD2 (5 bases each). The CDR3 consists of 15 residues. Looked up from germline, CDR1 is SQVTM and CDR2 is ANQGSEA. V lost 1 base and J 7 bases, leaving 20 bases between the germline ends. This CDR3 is CSVEGREGRENEQYF. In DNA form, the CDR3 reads TGCAGCGTTGAAGGTAGGGAAGGCAGGGAGAATGAGCAGTACTTC.

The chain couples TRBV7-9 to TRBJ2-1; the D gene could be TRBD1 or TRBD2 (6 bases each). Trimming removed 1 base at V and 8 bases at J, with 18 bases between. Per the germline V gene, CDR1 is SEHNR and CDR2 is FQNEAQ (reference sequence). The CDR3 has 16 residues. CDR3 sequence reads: CASSLGRGAESHEQFF. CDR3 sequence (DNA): TGTGCCAGCAGCTTAGGAAGGGGGGCCGAATCCCATGAGCAGTTCTTC.

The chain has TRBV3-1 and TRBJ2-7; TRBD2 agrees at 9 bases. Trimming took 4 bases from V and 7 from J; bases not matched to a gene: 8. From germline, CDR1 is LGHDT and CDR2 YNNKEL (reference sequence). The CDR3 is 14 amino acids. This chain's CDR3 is CASSPGSGGREQYF. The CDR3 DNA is TGTGCCAGCAGCCCAGGTAGCGGGGGTAGGGAGCAGTACTTC.

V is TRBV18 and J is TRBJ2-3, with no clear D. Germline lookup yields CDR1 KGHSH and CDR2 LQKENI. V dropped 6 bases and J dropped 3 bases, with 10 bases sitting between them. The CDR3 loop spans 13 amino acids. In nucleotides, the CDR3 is TGTGCCAGCTCCACCCACCGGACAGATACGCAGTATTTT. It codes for CASSTHRTDTQYF.

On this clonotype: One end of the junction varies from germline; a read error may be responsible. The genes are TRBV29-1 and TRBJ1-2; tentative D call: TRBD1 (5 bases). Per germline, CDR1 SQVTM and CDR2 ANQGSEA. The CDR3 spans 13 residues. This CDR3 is CSVVGRADYGHTF. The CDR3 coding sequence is TGCAGCGTTGTAGGCAGGGCGGACTATGGCCACACCTTC.

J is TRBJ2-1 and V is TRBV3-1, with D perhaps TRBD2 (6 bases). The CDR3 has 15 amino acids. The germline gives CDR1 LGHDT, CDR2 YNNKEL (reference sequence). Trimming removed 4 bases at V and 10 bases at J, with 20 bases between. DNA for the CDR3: TGTGCCAGCAGCCGAACTGGGGGGAGGATCAAGGAGCAGTTCTTC. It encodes CASSRTGGRIKEQFF.